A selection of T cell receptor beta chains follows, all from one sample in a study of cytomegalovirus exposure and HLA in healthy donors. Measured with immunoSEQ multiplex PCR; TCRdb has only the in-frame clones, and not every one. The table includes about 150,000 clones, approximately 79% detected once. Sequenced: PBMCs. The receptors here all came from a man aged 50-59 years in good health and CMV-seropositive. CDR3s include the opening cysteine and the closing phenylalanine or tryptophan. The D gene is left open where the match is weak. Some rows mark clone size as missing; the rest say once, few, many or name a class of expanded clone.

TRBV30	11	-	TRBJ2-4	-	TGTGCCTGGAGTGTACGGAACATTCAGTACTTC	CAWSVRNIQYF
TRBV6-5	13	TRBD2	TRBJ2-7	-	TGTGCCAGCAGGAGGGACTACTCCTACGAGCAGTACTTC	CASRRDYSYEQYF
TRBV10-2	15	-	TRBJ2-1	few	TGCGCCAGCATCGACTCGCGGGTACGGGTTAATGAGCAGTTCTTC	CASIDSRVRVNEQFF
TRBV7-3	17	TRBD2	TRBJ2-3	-	TGTGCCAGCAGCTTAACGGCCCTTGCGGGAGCCCCAGATACGCAGTATTTT	CASSLTALAGAPDTQYF
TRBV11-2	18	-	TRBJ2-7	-	TGTGCCAGCAGCTTCTTGTCTGGGTCGCTAAGCGTAACCTACGAGCAGTACTTC	CASSFLSGSLSVTYEQYF
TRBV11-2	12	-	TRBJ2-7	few	TGTGCCAGCAGCGCATCAGACAGAGGGCAGTACTTC	CASSASDRGQYF
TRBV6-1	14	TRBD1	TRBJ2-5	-	TGTGCCAGCATGGTACAGGGGAGTTTGCAGACCCAGTACTTC	CASMVQGSLQTQYF
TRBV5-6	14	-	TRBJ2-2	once	TGTGCCAGCAGCTTGTCAAGCGGTGCCGGGGAGCTGTTTTTT	CASSLSSGAGELFF
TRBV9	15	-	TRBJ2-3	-	TGTGCCAGCAGCCCTAGTCCCCCCAACACAGATACGCAGTATTTT	CASSPSPPNTDTQYF
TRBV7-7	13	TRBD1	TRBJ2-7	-	TGTGCTAGCAGTAGGGACAGGGCGGACGAGCAGTACTTC	CASSRDRADEQYF
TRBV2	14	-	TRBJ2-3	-	TGTGCCAGCAGAGACGACAGGTACACAGATACGCAGTATTTT	CASRDDRYTDTQYF
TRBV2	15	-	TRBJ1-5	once	TGTGCCAGCAGTTCTGACACTTATAGCAATCAGCCCCAGCATTTT	CASSSDTYSNQPQHF
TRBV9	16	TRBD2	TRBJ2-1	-	TGTGCCAGCAGCGTGACTAGCGGGACAACGTACAATGAGCAGTTCTTC	CASSVTSGTTYNEQFF
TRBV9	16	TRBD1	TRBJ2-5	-	TGTGCCAGCAGCGGACTGCCGGGACAGGGGGCCGAGACCCAGTACTTC	CASSGLPGQGAETQYF
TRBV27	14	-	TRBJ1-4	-	TGTGCCAGCAGGCTGACAGGTCCTAATGAAAAACTGTTTTTT	CASRLTGPNEKLFF
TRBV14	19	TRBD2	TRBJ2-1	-	TGTGCCAGCAGCCAAGATTGGCGGGTTTTGGCGGGAGACCACAATGAGCAGTTCTTC	CASSQDWRVLAGDHNEQFF
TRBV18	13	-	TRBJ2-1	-	TGTGCCAGCTCACCACCTTCTATGACAGCCCAGTTCTTC	CASSPPSMTAQFF
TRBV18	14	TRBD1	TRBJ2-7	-	TGTGCCAGCTCAGAGGGGGCCTATGCCTACGAGCAGTACTTC	CASSEGAYAYEQYF
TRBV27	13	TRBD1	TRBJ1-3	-	TGTGCCGCTGCGGACAGGGCTGGAAACACCATATATTTT	CAAADRAGNTIYF
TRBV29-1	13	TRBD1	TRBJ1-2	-	TGCAGCGTTGCCGGGACAGGAGTCTATGGCTACACCTTC	CSVAGTGVYGYTF
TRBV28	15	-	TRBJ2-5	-	TGTGCCAGCAGTTATAATAGCGGAAAATGGGAGACCCAGTACTTC	CASSYNSGKWETQYF
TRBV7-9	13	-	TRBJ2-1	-	TGTGCCAGCAGCTTAGAAGCTCCGGATGAGCAGTTCTTC	CASSLEAPDEQFF
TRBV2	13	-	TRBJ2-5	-	TGTGCCAGCAGCCTGCTAGCGAAAGAGACCCAGTACTTC	CASSLLAKETQYF
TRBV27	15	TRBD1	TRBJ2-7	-	TGTGCCAGCAGTCCATACAGGGGGCCGTCCTACGAGCAGTACTTC	CASSPYRGPSYEQYF
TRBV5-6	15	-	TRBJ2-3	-	TGTGCCAGCAGCTTTTTGCGCCGGGGAACAGATACGCAGTATTTT	CASSFLRRGTDTQYF
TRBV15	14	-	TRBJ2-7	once	TGTGCCACCAGCAGTGAACCCAGGGGTGGCGAGCAGTACTTC	CATSSEPRGGEQYF
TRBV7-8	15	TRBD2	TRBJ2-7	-	TGTGCCAGCAGCTTCGCGCTAGCGGGAGGGTACGAGCAGTACTTC	CASSFALAGGYEQYF
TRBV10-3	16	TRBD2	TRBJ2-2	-	TGTGCCATCAGCTCTAGCGGGAGGGCCCACACCGGGGAGCTGTTTTTT	CAISSSGRAHTGELFF
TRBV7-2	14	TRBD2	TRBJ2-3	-	TGTGCCAGCAGCCCGGGACTAGCGACAGATACGCAGTATTTT	CASSPGLATDTQYF
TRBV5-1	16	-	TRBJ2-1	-	TGCGCCAGCAGCTTGACCTCTGGGAGCTCCTACAATGAGCAGTTCTTC	CASSLTSGSSYNEQFF
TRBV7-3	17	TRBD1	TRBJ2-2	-	TGTGCCAGCAGCTTAACGCCCGGGACAGGGAACACCGGGGAGCTGTTTTTT	CASSLTPGTGNTGELFF
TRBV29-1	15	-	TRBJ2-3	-	TGCAGCGTTGTTCCAGCGACAACCCAGGGAGGTACGCAGTATTTT	CSVVPATTQGGTQYF